This T cell receptor beta chain is drawn from a study of blood T cell repertoires in COVID-19. This clone was seen more than once but under ten times. The CDR3 contains 15 residues. Germline CDR1 and CDR2: MNHEY and SVGAGI. J gave up 3 bases and V 6 bases, and 9 bases lay outside the gene matches. Per the original data handling: Reference gene primer amplification in the assay estimated nucleated cell counts. The assay was immunoSEQ multiplex PCR, and TCRdb's table has in-frame clones only and misses some. D and trimming come from the DNA, and the V and J calls and clone size come from that table. The sample records a few hundred thousand clones, around 87% being singletons.

This TCR was recovered from a woman in her 70s with active or convalescent COVID-19. The gene calls are TRBV6-5 and TRBJ1-2; 8 nucleotides agree with TRBD1. The material sequenced was peripheral blood. The CDR3 DNA is TGTGCCAGCAGGTTCCGGACAGGGAACTACTATGGCTACACCTTC. This sequence encodes CASRFRTGNYYGYTF.